These 24 T cell receptor beta chains share one sample of origin, sequenced in a study of cytomegalovirus exposure and HLA in healthy donors. It was with 60 Vbeta and 13 Jbeta primers that the PCR ran. Using immunoSEQ multiplex PCR, the repertoire was profiled, and TCRdb retains in-frame clones only, with some absent. The sample records roughly 250,000 clones, 84% being singletons. Sequencing was done on a sample of PBMCs. The receptors were sampled from a middle-aged woman in good health and CMV-seropositive.

The chain links TRBV7-2 to TRBJ2-7, with 9 bases lining up with TRBD2. Germline loops: CDR1 SGHTA, CDR2 FQGNSA. The CDR3 runs to 15 residues. V lost 5 bases, J lost 1 base, and 6 bases stayed unmatched. The CDR3 sequence is CASSLALAGSYEQYF. The CDR3 DNA sequence: TGTGCCAGCAGCCTGGCCCTAGCGGGATCCTACGAGCAGTACTTC.

This clone was detected only once. The chain joins TRBV11-2 to TRBJ2-7; the match to TRBD2 covers 11 bases. The CDR3 totals 16 residues. V lost 5 bases and J lost 2; bases outside the gene matches: 8. CDR1 and CDR2 from the germline V gene are SGHAT and FQNNGV. The CDR3 DNA is TGTGCCAGCAGCACGGGACTAGCGGCGTTACCCTACGAGCAGTACTTC. This encodes CASSTGLAALPYEQYF.

The chain combines TRBV11-2 with TRBJ1-2; D is uncertain. Trimming removed 0 bases at V and 4 bases at J, with 24 bases between. This CDR3 contains 19 residues. CDR1 and CDR2 from the germline V gene are SGHAT and FQNNGV. The CDR3 coding sequence is TGTGCCAGCAGCTTAGAGCAGGCGTTTACAGTCTTCAACACCTATGGCTACACCTTC. This codes for CASSLEQAFTVFNTYGYTF. The complete variable domain, with remaining parts taken from reference TRBV11-2 and TRBJ1-2, reads EAGVAQSPRYKIIEKRQSVAFWCNPISGHATLYWYQQILGQGPKLLIQFQNNGVVDDSQLPKDRFSAERLKGVDSTLKIQPAKLEDSAVYLCASSLEQAFTVFNTYGYTFGSGTRLTVV.

This chain joins TRBV7-9 and TRBJ2-5; 8 bases fit TRBD2. Germline CDR1 SEHNR, CDR2 FQNEAQ (reference sequence). J was trimmed by 5 bases and V by 1 base; bases with no gene match: 9. The CDR3 covers 16 residues. The CDR3 DNA is TGTGCCAGCAGCTTAGGTCCAGCGGGAGATGTGGAGACCCAGTACTTC. It encodes CASSLGPAGDVETQYF. Full variable domain (outside the CDR3, taken from reference TRBV7-9 and TRBJ2-5): DTGVSQNPRHKITKRGQNVTFRCDPISEHNRLYWYRQTLGQGPEFLTYFQNEAQLEKSRLLSDRFSAERPKGSFSTLEIQRTEQGDSAMYLCASSLGPAGDVETQYFGPGTRLLVL.

The chain employs TRBV11-3 and TRBJ2-7, with 8 bases lining up with TRBD2. The CDR3 extends over 14 amino acids. The V gene end was trimmed by 5 bases and the J gene end by 5 bases; junction bases not matched to a gene: 8. Germline values: CDR1 SGHNT, CDR2 YENEEA. CDR3 sequence reads: CASSTQRENDEQYF. The CDR3 DNA reads as TGTGCCAGCAGCACTCAGCGGGAGAACGACGAGCAGTACTTC.

This clone was found once. The rearrangement joins TRBV28 to TRBJ1-5, with a weak D call TRBD1 (5 bases). Germline CDR1 MDHEN, CDR2 SYDVKM. Deletions cut 3 bases from V and 0 bases from J, with 9 bases between. The CDR3 covers 15 residues. The CDR3 loop reads CASSLTAGSNQPQHF. The CDR3 DNA is TGTGCCAGCAGTTTGACAGCCGGTAGCAATCAGCCCCAGCATTTT.

J is TRBJ1-2 and V is TRBV19; no firm D call. In germline, CDR1 is LNHDA, CDR2 SQIVND (reference sequence). V was pared by 6 bases and J by 7 bases, with 15 bases between. The CDR3 extends over 13 amino acids. Written as DNA, the CDR3 is TGTGCCAGTAGCCAACCGGGTCGTAGTGGCTACACCTTC. Its translation: CASSQPGRSGYTF.

The chain carries TRBV7-9 and TRBJ1-2; no reliable D call. This CDR3 contains 13 residues. In germline, CDR1 is SEHNR, CDR2 FQNEAQ (reference sequence). V lost 5 bases and J lost 8, with 15 bases in between. This chain's CDR3 is CASSEVAGEGYTF. CDR3 bases: TGTGCCAGCAGCGAGGTGGCGGGAGAGGGCTACACCTTC.

V usage is TRBV5-1 and J usage is TRBJ2-1; 11 nucleotides line up with TRBD2. This CDR3 spans 17 amino acids. The germline V gene has CDR1 SGHRS and CDR2 YFSETQ. V shed 0 bases and J 1 base; nucleotides not matched to a gene: 3. DNA of the CDR3: TGCGCCAGCAGCTTGGCCATAGCGGGAGGGTCCTACAATGAGCAGTTCTTC. This codes for CASSLAIAGGSYNEQFF.

This clone was observed a single time. J is TRBJ1-6 and V is TRBV4-3; D might be TRBD1 (5 bases). This CDR3 spans 17 amino acids. Germline CDR1 reads LGHNA; CDR2 reads YSLEER. V was trimmed by 0 bases and J by 8 bases, leaving 17 bases between them. The CDR3 bases are TGCGCCAGCAGCCAAGATTGGGGCTATTTCACCCATTCACCCCTCCACTTT. Residues: CASSQDWGYFTHSPLHF.

This clone was found a few times. This chain uses TRBV5-6 with TRBJ2-5, with D perhaps matching TRBD1 (5 bases). This CDR3 comprises 13 residues. The germline V gene has CDR1 SGHDT and CDR2 YYEEEE. Trimming removed 5 bases from V and 2 bases from J, with 10 bases in between. The CDR3 here is CASRAHRQETQYF. The CDR3 DNA reads TGTGCCAGCAGAGCCCACAGGCAAGAGACCCAGTACTTC.

This rearrangement joins TRBV5-6 to TRBJ2-7, with a weak D call TRBD2 (6 bases). Trimming left V 0 bases short and J 9 bases short, with 22 bases between. The germline gives CDR1 SGHDT, CDR2 YYEEEE. This CDR3 is built from 16 residues. The CDR3 DNA reads as TGTGCCAGCAGCTTGGGGGGGGTTAGCGGAACTCCGGGGCAGTACTTC. Translating gives CASSLGGVSGTPGQYF. The full variable domain, with the rest looked up from reference TRBV5-6 and TRBJ2-7, is DAGVTQSPTHLIKTRGQQVTLRCSPKSGHDTVSWYQQALGQGPQFIFQYYEEEERQRGNFPDRFSGHQFPNYSSELNVNALLLGDSALYLCASSLGGVSGTPGQYFGPGTRLTVT.

The V gene is TRBV21-1, the J gene TRBJ2-7; the D call TRBD2 from the table was never checked on the DNA. TRBV21-1 is deemed a pseudogene. The CDR3 extends over 15 amino acids. CDR3 loop: CASSKAASASYEQYF. The CDR3 DNA follows: TGTGCCAGCAGCAAAGCGGCTAGCGCCTCCTACGAGCAGTACTTC.

V gene TRBV5-4 combines with J gene TRBJ2-3; D call uncertain. V dropped 3 bases and J dropped 0 bases, with 8 bases sitting between them. From germline, CDR1 is SGHNT and CDR2 YYREEE (reference sequence). The CDR3 loop spans 14 amino acids. DNA for the CDR3: TGTGCCAGCAGCTCGAAAGCTAGCACAGATACGCAGTATTTT. Amino acid sequence: CASSSKASTDTQYF.

The chain's CDR3 is CASSSSGTSVNEQFF. CDR3 DNA: TGTGCCAGCAGCTCTTCCGGGACTAGCGTGAATGAGCAGTTCTTC. The chain combines TRBV9 with TRBJ2-1; 10 nucleotides line up with TRBD2. V was pared by 4 bases and J by 7 bases, with 8 bases of the junction left unmatched. This CDR3 has 15 residues. Germline V gene sequence: CDR1 SGDLS, CDR2 YYNGEE.

The chain carries TRBV9 and TRBJ2-1; 8 nucleotides match TRBD2. Looked up from germline, CDR1 is SGDLS and CDR2 is YYNGEE. With V trimmed by 3 bases and J by 7 bases, 12 bases remained unmatched. This CDR3 is 16 amino acids long. CDR3 amino acids: CASSAQAGASLNEQFF. The CDR3, as DNA: TGTGCCAGCAGCGCCCAAGCGGGAGCGTCGTTAAATGAGCAGTTCTTC.

The chain combines TRBV7-9 with TRBJ1-1, with 8 bases that match TRBD1. After removal of 3 bases from V and 5 bases from J, the junction contained 5 bases not matched to a gene. CDR3 length equals 14 residues. CDR1 and CDR2 (germline): SEHNR, FQNEAQ (reference sequence). The CDR3 DNA reads as TGTGCCAGCAGCTTTGCGGACAGGGTGACTGAAGCTTTCTTT. As protein: CASSFADRVTEAFF.

CDR3 region: CASSGSRTGGRANEKLFF. The CDR3 DNA reads TGTGCCAGCAGCGGTAGTCGGACAGGGGGTAGAGCTAATGAAAAACTGTTTTTT. The chain is built from TRBV9 and TRBJ1-4; 10 positions match TRBD1. Germline values: CDR1 SGDLS, CDR2 YYNGEE. The J segment lost 3 bases and the V segment lost 3 bases, leaving 11 bases of the junction unmatched. The CDR3 is 18 residues long. Combining the CDR3 with reference TRBV9 and TRBJ1-4 gives the whole variable domain DSGVTQTPKHLITATGQRVTLRCSPRSGDLSVYWYQQSLDQGLQFLIQYYNGEERAKGNILERFSAQQFPDLHSELNLSSLELGDSALYFCASSGSRTGGRANEKLFFGSGTQLSVL.

The V call is TRBV10-3, the J call TRBJ2-5; 11 bases align to TRBD2. This CDR3 region has 15 residues. Looked up from germline, CDR1 is ENHRY and CDR2 is SYGVKD. V was pared by 7 bases and J by 0 bases, with 4 bases of the junction left unmatched. This CDR3 reads CAIKKLAGDQETQYF. CDR3 DNA: TGTGCCATCAAGAAACTAGCGGGAGACCAAGAGACCCAGTACTTC.

On this clone itself: The junction departs from germline at one end; a sequencing error may be responsible. The chain couples TRBV2 to TRBJ1-1, with D tentatively TRBD1 (6 bases). The CDR3 has 11 residues. CDR1 SNHLY and CDR2 FYNNEI come from the germline V gene. The CDR3 nucleotides read TGTGCCAGCACTCCTGACCGGGGGGCTATCTTT. It is translated as CASTPDRGAIF.

V and J are TRBV19 and TRBJ2-5, with D maybe TRBD2 (6 bases). Trimming shortened V by 3 bases and J by 5 bases, and 13 bases separated the two germline ends. The CDR3 length is 14 residues. Germline loops: CDR1 LNHDA, CDR2 SQIVND (reference sequence). The CDR3 nucleotides read TGTGCCAGTAGTATTTCGGGGGTGGGCGAGACCCAGTACTTC. Translation gives CASSISGVGETQYF.

This chain connects TRBV27 to TRBJ2-3; a possible D gene is TRBD2 (6 bases). Germline CDR1 is MNHEY and CDR2 is SMNVEV (reference sequence). With 2 bases removed from V and 9 bases from J, the gap between germline ends came to 12 bases. The CDR3 consists of 13 residues. CDR3 bases: TGTGCCAGCAGTTTAACCCCGGGGAGGACGCAGTATTTT. Protein: CASSLTPGRTQYF.

V gene TRBV7-6 combines with J gene TRBJ2-3, with D perhaps matching TRBD2 (6 bases). Trimming took 5 bases from V and 6 from J, leaving 12 bases between them. Per the germline V gene, CDR1 is SGHVS and CDR2 is FNYEAQ. The CDR3 is 13 residues long. The CDR3 sequence is CASSPGGADTQYF. The CDR3, as DNA: TGTGCCAGCAGCCCCGGAGGGGCCGATACGCAGTATTTT.

CDR3 nucleotide sequence: TGTGCCAGCAGCGTAGGACGACAGGGTGCTAATGAAAAACTGTTTTTT. Translating it yields CASSVGRQGANEKLFF. The chain joins TRBV9 to TRBJ1-4; 7 bases are shared with TRBD1. Trimming took 0 bases from V and 3 from J; bases not matched to a gene: 5. CDR3 length equals 16 residues. Germline CDR1 reads SGDLS; CDR2 reads YYNGEE.